This is a list of T cell receptor beta chains from one sample in a study of T cells after yellow fever vaccination. One entry per CDR3 protein results from TCRdb running MiXCR on the 5' RACE reads. The sample shows under 250,000 distinct CDR3 sequences, 6.9% of them seen only once. Sequences were derived from CD4+ T cells sorted from PBMCs, sampled 15 days after the yellow fever booster vaccination. The source is a man younger than 40 who received the YFV17D yellow fever vaccine. CDR3s include the opening cysteine and the closing phenylalanine or tryptophan. D genes are given only for firm matches. Part of the rows lack a size; the others show once, few, many or a class for expanded clones.

j_gene | d_gene | abundance | v_gene | CDR3nt | CDR3aa
TRBJ2-7 | NA | NA | TRBV30 | TGTGCCTGGAGTTTACGACTCTTTGGCGAGCAGTACTTC | CAWSLRLFGEQYF
TRBJ2-7 | TRBD1 | few | TRBV5-1 | TGCGCCAGCAGCCTCCTAGGGGGCACGATGCAGTACTTC | CASSLLGGTMQYF
TRBJ2-7 | TRBD1 | NA | TRBV5-1 | TGCGCCAGCAGCCCCTCCGGGACAGGGGTTTACGAGCAGTACTTC | CASSPSGTGVYEQYF
TRBJ2-3 | NA | few | TRBV30 | TGTGCCACCAGCTTTAATCAGGGCGATACGCAGTATTTT | CATSFNQGDTQYF
TRBJ2-1 | NA | few | TRBV21-1 | TGTGCCAGCAGATGGACTAGCCGAATATCGAATGAGCAGTTCTTC | CASRWTSRISNEQFF
TRBJ2-7 | NA | many | TRBV7-6 | TGTGCCAGCAGCTTATTTGGGACCTCTAACTACGAGCAGTACTTC | CASSLFGTSNYEQYF
TRBJ2-2 | NA | many | TRBV5-5 | TGTGCCAGCAGCCGCGTCGGGGGACAGACGAACACCGGGGAGCTGTTTTTT | CASSRVGGQTNTGELFF
TRBJ2-1 | NA | NA | TRBV19 | TGTGCCAGTGGCGGGGCCGGGCGGTTTATGGAGCAGTTCTTC | CASGGAGRFMEQFF
TRBJ2-7 | NA | few | TRBV3-1 | TGTGCCAGCAGCCAAATGAACCAGGTCGGCGAGCAGTACTTC | CASSQMNQVGEQYF
TRBJ2-1 | NA | few | TRBV18 | TGTGCCAGCTCACCAATCTGGGACAATGAGCAGTTCTTC | CASSPIWDNEQFF
TRBJ1-5 | NA | few | TRBV15 | TGTGCCACCAGCAGACCGTCCGCGACGGCACTGGGGCCCCAGCATTTT | CATSRPSATALGPQHF
TRBJ2-7 | NA | NA | TRBV10-3 | TGTGCCATCAGTGACCAGGGCAGCTACGAGCAGTACTTC | CAISDQGSYEQYF
TRBJ2-7 | NA | few | TRBV7-2 | TGTGCCAGCAGATCCCTAGGGAACGAGCAGTACTTC | CASRSLGNEQYF
TRBJ2-1 | TRBD1 | NA | TRBV12-3/TRBV12-4 | TGTGCCAGCACCTTGGGACAGGGCTACAATGAGCAGTTCTTC | CASTLGQGYNEQFF
TRBJ2-5 | NA | NA | TRBV24-1 | TGTGCCACCAGTGCTCCAGGGGTTTCAGAGGCCCAGTACTTC | CATSAPGVSEAQYF
TRBJ1-5 | TRBD1 | NA | TRBV6-1 | TGTGCCTCGACAGGGAGCAATCAGCCCCAGCATTTT | CASTGSNQPQHF
TRBJ2-2 | NA | many | TRBV3-1 | TGTGCCAGCAGCCAAGCGTTAGCGATAACCGGGGAGCTGTTTTTT | CASSQALAITGELFF
TRBJ2-7 | NA | many | TRBV20-1 | TGCAGTGCTACAGGGGACTACGAGCAGTACTTC | CSATGDYEQYF
TRBJ2-1 | NA | NA | TRBV7-2 | TGTGCCAGACCTTCTTCGGGGTCTGGGAATGAGCAGTTCTTC | CARPSSGSGNEQFF
TRBJ2-3 | TRBD2 | NA | TRBV20-1 | TGCAGTGCGGAAACTAGCGGGAGGGCCGGAGATACGCAGTATTTT | CSAETSGRAGDTQYF
TRBJ2-4 | NA | NA | TRBV9 | TGTGCCAGCAGCGTAGGCCCGCCCTTTATTGACATTCAGTACTTC | CASSVGPPFIDIQYF
TRBJ1-1 | NA | many | TRBV15 | TGTGCCACCAGCAGAGAACAGGGGAACACTGAAGCTTTCTTT | CATSREQGNTEAFF
TRBJ2-5 | NA | NA | TRBV20-1 | TGCAGTCCACGCGTCGGCCTCTTAGGGGAGACCCAGTACTTC | CSPRVGLLGETQYF
TRBJ2-3 | NA | NA | TRBV20-1 | TGCAGTGCTGAAGGGGGGGGTTCAGATACGCAGTATTTT | CSAEGGGSDTQYF
TRBJ2-3 | TRBD2 | few | TRBV5-4 | TGTGCCAGCACCCCCACTAGCGGGAGTATGGATACGCAGTATTTT | CASTPTSGSMDTQYF
TRBJ2-4 | TRBD1 | few | TRBV10-1 | TGCGCCAGCAGCCCCCGTGTGCCCGGGACAGACCCGATGAAAAACATTCAGTACTTC | CASSPRVPGTDPMKNIQYF
TRBJ1-1 | NA | few | TRBV6-4 | TGTGCCAGCAGCAGGTTTGTGGGGCCCCTATCCTTGAACACTGAAGCTTTCTTT | CASSRFVGPLSLNTEAFF
TRBJ2-2 | TRBD2 | many | TRBV4-3 | TGCGCCAGCAGCCAAGGGACTAGCGGGAGACCAACCGGGGAGCTGTTTTTT | CASSQGTSGRPTGELFF
TRBJ1-1 | TRBD1 | NA | TRBV28 | TGTGCCAGCAGTTTACTACCGGGACAGGGAAACACTGAAGCTTTCTTT | CASSLLPGQGNTEAFF
TRBJ2-2 | TRBD2 | few | TRBV5-1 | TGCGCCAGCAGCTTGGCCTGGACTAGCGGGAGTACCGGGGAGCTGTTTTTT | CASSLAWTSGSTGELFF
TRBJ2-5 | NA | NA | TRBV7-2 | TGTGCCAGCAGCAGCGCCGGGTGGGGAGAGACCCAGTACTTC | CASSSAGWGETQYF
TRBJ2-1 | TRBD2 | few | TRBV20-1 | TGCAGTATAAGCGGGAGGGTAAACAATGAGCAGTTCTTC | CSISGRVNNEQFF
TRBJ1-5 | TRBD1 | few | TRBV12-3/TRBV12-4 | TGTGCCAGCAGTTTAACAGGGGCGGGAAATCAGCCCCAGCATTTT | CASSLTGAGNQPQHF
TRBJ1-2 | NA | many | TRBV5-1 | TGCGCCAGCAGCTTGAGGGGTGAGGCTATGGACTATGGCTACACCTTC | CASSLRGEAMDYGYTF
TRBJ2-1 | NA | few | TRBV10-2 | TGCGCCAGCAGTTTGGCCGAATACAATGAGCAGTTCTTC | CASSLAEYNEQFF
TRBJ2-2 | NA | few | TRBV5-1 | TGCGCCAGCACCACCGCCCGGGGGCACACCGGGGAGCTGTTTTTT | CASTTARGHTGELFF
TRBJ2-3 | NA | many | TRBV28 | TGTGCCAGCAGGGAGGGTGGCGCAGATACGCAGTATTTT | CASREGGADTQYF
TRBJ1-5 | TRBD1 | few | TRBV30 | TGTGCCTGGAGGCCTAAGGACAGGGGTAGTAATCAGCCCCAGCATTTT | CAWRPKDRGSNQPQHF
TRBJ2-7 | TRBD1 | many | TRBV10-2 | TGCGCCAGCACGGACAGGGGCTACGAGCAGTACTTC | CASTDRGYEQYF
TRBJ2-1 | TRBD2 | few | TRBV18 | TGTGCCAGCTCACCTTCTAGCGGGATGAATAATGAGCAGTTCTTC | CASSPSSGMNNEQFF
TRBJ2-3 | NA | NA | TRBV6-1 | TGTGCCAGCAGCATCCGGGACGCAGTCACAGATACGCAGTATTTT | CASSIRDAVTDTQYF
TRBJ2-7 | NA | NA | TRBV27 | TGTGCCAGCAGTTACTGGGACGCTTCCTACGAGCAGTACTTC | CASSYWDASYEQYF
TRBJ2-3 | TRBD2 | NA | TRBV24-1 | TGTGCCACCAGTCCCGGTAGCGGGATAGCAGATACGCAGTATTTT | CATSPGSGIADTQYF
TRBJ2-1 | NA | NA | TRBV30 | TGTGCCTGGAGTCCCCGGGTTAGCGGACCAACCTACAATGAGCAGTTCTTC | CAWSPRVSGPTYNEQFF
TRBJ2-7 | TRBD2 | many | TRBV5-5 | TGTGCCAGCAGCTTCGGAAGCGGGACGGTCTCCTACGAGCAGTACTTC | CASSFGSGTVSYEQYF
TRBJ2-1 | NA | few | TRBV30 | TGTGCCTGGAGTATACTAGCAGACTCCTACAATGAGCAGTTCTTC | CAWSILADSYNEQFF
TRBJ2-3 | NA | many | TRBV7-3 | TGTGCCAGCAGCTTAACAGGAGATACGCAGTATTTT | CASSLTGDTQYF
TRBJ2-1 | TRBD2 | NA | TRBV20-1 | TGCAGTGCCTTAGCGGGGACCGCCTACAATGAGCAGTTCTTC | CSALAGTAYNEQFF
TRBJ2-7 | NA | many | TRBV7-9 | TGTGCCAGCAGCAGAGGGGGAAAAGGGAGCTACGAGCAGTACTTC | CASSRGGKGSYEQYF
TRBJ2-3 | TRBD2 | few | TRBV20-1 | TGCAGTACCGCGGCGGGAGGAGTAGATACGCAGTATTTT | CSTAAGGVDTQYF